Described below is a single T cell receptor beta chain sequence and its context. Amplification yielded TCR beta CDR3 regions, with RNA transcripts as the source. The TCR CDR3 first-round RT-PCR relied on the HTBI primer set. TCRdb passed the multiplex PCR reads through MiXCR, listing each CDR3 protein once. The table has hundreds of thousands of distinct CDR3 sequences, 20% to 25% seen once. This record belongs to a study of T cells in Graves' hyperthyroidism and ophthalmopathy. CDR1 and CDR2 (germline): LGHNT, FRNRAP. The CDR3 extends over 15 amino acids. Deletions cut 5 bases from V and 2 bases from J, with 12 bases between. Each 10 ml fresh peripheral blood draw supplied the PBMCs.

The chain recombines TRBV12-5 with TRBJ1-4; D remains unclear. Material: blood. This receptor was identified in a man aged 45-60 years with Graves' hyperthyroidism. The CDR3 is CASGPSSPTNEKLFF. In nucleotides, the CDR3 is TGTGCTAGTGGTCCCTCTTCCCCGACTAATGAAAAACTGTTTTTT. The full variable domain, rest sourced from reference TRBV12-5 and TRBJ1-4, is DARVTQTPRHKVTEMGQEVTMRCQPILGHNTVFWYRQTMMQGLELLAYFRNRAPLDDSGMPKDRFSAEMPDATLATLKIQPSEPRDSAVYFCASGPSSPTNEKLFFGSGTQLSVL.